These T cell receptor beta chains were read from a single sample in a study of T cell responses to AZD1222 COVID-19 vaccine. Data came from immunoSEQ multiplex PCR; TCRdb stores just in-frame clones and leaves some out. The repertoire holds approximately 140,000 clones, with 94% as singletons. Specimen: peripheral blood, collected on day 0 of AZD1222 vaccination. The origin of the receptors is an adult in good health. CDR3s include the opening cysteine and the closing phenylalanine or tryptophan. Fields, in order: J gene, D gene, clone size, V gene, CDR3 protein, CDR3 DNA. D genes are given only for firm matches. Clone size is shown for a subset of rows, as once, few, many or a class of expanded clone.

TRBJ1-1,.,.,TRBV7-6,CASSGRDTGNTEAFF,TGTGCCAGCAGCGGGCGGGACACTGGGAACACTGAAGCTTTCTTT
TRBJ1-5,.,.,TRBV29-1,CSVGWSPNQPQHF,TGCAGCGTTGGTTGGTCCCCTAATCAGCCCCAGCATTTT
TRBJ1-2,.,.,TRBV7-2,CASSLAWTDYGYTF,TGTGCCAGCAGCTTAGCATGGACAGACTATGGCTACACCTTC
TRBJ2-1,.,.,TRBV5-8,CASSSPGLYDEQFF,TGTGCCAGCAGTAGCCCGGGACTTTACGATGAGCAGTTCTTC
TRBJ1-1,.,once,TRBV11-3,CASSSGLNTEAFF,TGTGCCAGCAGCTCCGGATTGAACACTGAAGCTTTCTTT
TRBJ1-4,.,.,TRBV3-1/TRBV3-2,CASNKGGAKLFF,TGTGCCAGCAACAAAGGGGGGGCAAAACTGTTTTTT
TRBJ2-3,TRBD2,.,TRBV6-4,CASSDGAGGGTDTQYF,TGTGCCAGCAGTGACGGAGCGGGAGGGGGCACAGATACGCAGTATTTT
TRBJ2-2,.,.,TRBV4-2,CASSQGRTGGTGTGELFF,TGTGCCAGCAGCCAAGGACGGACCGGAGGGACGGGCACCGGGGAGCTGTTTTTT
TRBJ1-4,.,once,TRBV4-1,CASSPTQRGVGEKLFF,TGCGCCAGCAGCCCCACTCAAAGAGGGGTTGGCGAAAAACTGTTTTTT
TRBJ2-1,.,.,TRBV18,CASSPIRGESGNEQFF,TGTGCCAGCTCACCAATCCGTGGGGAGTCGGGCAATGAGCAGTTCTTC
TRBJ1-2,TRBD1,.,TRBV7-8,CASSLENRGANYGYTF,TGTGCCAGCAGCTTAGAAAACAGGGGTGCTAACTATGGCTACACCTTC
TRBJ1-2,TRBD1,.,TRBV30,CAWGRDTGTGGSYGYTF,TGTGCCTGGGGACGCGACACCGGGACAGGGGGATCCTATGGCTACACCTTC
TRBJ1-1,.,.,TRBV10-3,CAIRRGDNTEAFF,TGTGCCATCAGGCGGGGGGATAACACTGAAGCTTTCTTT
TRBJ2-5,TRBD2,.,TRBV5-1,CASSFSRGRETQYF,TGCGCCAGCAGCTTCTCACGCGGGAGGGAGACCCAGTACTTC